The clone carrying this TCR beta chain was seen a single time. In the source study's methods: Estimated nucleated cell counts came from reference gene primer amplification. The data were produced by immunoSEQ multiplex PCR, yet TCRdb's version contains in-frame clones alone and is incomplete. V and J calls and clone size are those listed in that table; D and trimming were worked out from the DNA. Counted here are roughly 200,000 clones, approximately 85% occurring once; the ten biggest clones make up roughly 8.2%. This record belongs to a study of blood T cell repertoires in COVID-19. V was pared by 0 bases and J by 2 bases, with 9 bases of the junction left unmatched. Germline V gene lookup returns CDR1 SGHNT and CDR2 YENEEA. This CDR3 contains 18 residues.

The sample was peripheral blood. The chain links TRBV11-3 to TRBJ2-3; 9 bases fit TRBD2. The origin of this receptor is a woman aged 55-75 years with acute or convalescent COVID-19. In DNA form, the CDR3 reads TGTGCCAGCAGCTTAGAGGGGTTGACTAGCGGATACACAGATACGCAGTATTTT. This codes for CASSLEGLTSGYTDTQYF. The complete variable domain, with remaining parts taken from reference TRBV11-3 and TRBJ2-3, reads EAGVVQSPRYKIIEKKQPVAFWCNPISGHNTLYWYLQNLGQGPELLIRYENEEAVDDSQLPKDRFSAERLKGVDSTLKIQPAELGDSAVYLCASSLEGLTSGYTDTQYFGPGTRLTVL.